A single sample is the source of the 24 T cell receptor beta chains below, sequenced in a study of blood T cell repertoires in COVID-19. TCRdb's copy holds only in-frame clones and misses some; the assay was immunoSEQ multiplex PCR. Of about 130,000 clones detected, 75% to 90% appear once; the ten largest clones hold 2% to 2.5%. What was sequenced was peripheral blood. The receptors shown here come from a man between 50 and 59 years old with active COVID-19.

CDR3 in amino acids: CASSDPGEQNEKLFF. In nucleotides, the CDR3 is TGTGCCAGCAGTGACCCCGGGGAACAGAATGAAAAACTGTTTTTT. This chain joins TRBV6-1 and TRBJ1-4, with unresolved D. The CDR3 has 15 amino acids. V lost 3 bases and J 5 bases, leaving 13 bases between the germline ends. From germline, CDR1 is MNHNS and CDR2 SASEGT.

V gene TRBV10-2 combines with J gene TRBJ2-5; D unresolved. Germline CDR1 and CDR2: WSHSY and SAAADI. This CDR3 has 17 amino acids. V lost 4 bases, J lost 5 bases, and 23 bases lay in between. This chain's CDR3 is CASSAINSGSLRETQYF. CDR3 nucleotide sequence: TGCGCCAGCAGTGCCATCAATTCCGGGTCCCTGCGGGAGACCCAGTACTTC.

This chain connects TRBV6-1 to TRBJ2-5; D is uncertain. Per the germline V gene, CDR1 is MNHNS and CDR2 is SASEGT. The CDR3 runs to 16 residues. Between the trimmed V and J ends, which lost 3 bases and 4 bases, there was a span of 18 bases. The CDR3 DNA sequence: TGTGCCAGCAGTGATGCCCGAACTTTGGTTGGAGAGACCCAGTACTTC. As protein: CASSDARTLVGETQYF.

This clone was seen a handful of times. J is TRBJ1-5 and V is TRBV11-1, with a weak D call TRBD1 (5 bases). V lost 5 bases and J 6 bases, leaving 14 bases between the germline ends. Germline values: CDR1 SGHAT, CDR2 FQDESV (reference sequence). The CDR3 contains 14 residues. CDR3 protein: CASSADGGGQPQHF. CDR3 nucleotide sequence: TGTGCCAGCAGCGCCGATGGGGGAGGTCAGCCCCAGCATTTT.

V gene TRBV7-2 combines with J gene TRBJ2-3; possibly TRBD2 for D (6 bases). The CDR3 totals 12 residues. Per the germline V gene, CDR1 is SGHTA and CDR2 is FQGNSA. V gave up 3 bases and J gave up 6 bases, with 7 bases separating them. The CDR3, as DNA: TGTGCCAGCAGCTTGCTAGCGGATACGCAGTATTTT. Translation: CASSLLADTQYF.

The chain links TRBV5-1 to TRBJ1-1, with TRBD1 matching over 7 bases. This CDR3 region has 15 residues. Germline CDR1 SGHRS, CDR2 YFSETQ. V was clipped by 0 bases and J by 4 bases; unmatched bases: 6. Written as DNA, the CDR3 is TGCGCCAGCAGCTTGGCCGGGACAGAAGGCACTGAAGCTTTCTTT. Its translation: CASSLAGTEGTEAFF.

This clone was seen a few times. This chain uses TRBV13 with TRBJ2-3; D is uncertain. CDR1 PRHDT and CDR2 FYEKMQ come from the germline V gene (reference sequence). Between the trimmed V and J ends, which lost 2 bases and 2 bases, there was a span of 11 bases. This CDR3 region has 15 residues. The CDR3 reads CASSLPPVDTDTQYF. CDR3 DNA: TGTGCCAGCAGCTTACCCCCGGTCGACACAGATACGCAGTATTTT.

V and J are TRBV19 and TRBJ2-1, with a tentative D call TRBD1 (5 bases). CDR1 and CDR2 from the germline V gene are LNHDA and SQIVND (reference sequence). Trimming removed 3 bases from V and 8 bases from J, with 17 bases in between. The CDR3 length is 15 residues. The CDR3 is CASSIWQGTLDEQFF. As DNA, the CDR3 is TGTGCCAGTAGTATTTGGCAGGGAACCCTCGATGAGCAGTTCTTC. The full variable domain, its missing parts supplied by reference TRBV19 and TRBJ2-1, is DGGITQSPKYLFRKEGQNVTLSCEQNLNHDAMYWYRQDPGQGLRLIYYSQIVNDFQKGDIAEGYSVSREKKESFPLTVTSAQKNPTAFYLCASSIWQGTLDEQFFGPGTRLTVL.

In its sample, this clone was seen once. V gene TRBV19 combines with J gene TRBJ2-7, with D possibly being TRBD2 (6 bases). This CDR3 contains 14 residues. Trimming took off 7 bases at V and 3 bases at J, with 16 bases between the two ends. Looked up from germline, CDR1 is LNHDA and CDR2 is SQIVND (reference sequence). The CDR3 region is CASIFTGDLYEQYF. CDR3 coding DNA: TGTGCCAGTATATTCACGGGGGACCTCTACGAGCAGTACTTC.

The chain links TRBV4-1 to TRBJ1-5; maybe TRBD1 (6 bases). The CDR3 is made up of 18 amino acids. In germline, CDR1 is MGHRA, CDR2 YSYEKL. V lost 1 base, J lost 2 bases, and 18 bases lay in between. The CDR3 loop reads CASSQGTPGGRGNQPQHF. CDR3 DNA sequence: TGCGCCAGCAGCCAAGGGACCCCGGGGGGCAGGGGCAATCAGCCCCAGCATTTT.

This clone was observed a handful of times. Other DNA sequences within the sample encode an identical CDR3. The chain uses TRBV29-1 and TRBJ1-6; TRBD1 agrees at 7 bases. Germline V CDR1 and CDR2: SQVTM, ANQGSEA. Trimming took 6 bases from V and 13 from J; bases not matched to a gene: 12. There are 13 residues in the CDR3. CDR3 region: CSVWTGQGSPLHF. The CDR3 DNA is TGCAGCGTCTGGACAGGCCAAGGGAGTCCCCTCCACTTT.

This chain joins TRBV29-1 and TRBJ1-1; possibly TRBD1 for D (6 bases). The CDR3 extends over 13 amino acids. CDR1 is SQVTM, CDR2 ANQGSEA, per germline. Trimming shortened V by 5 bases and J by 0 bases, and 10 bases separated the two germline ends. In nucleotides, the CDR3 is TGCAGCGTTCCGGGACACTTGAACACTGAAGCTTTCTTT. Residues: CSVPGHLNTEAFF.

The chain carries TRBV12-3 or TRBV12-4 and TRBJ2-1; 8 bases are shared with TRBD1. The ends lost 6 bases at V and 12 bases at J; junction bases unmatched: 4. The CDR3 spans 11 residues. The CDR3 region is CASSRDRGQFF. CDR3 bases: TGTGCCAGCAGCCGAGACAGGGGGCAGTTCTTC.

This chain's CDR3 is CASSSGTSGGFVLGDTQYF. For the CDR3, the DNA is TGTGCCAGCAGCTCCGGGACTAGCGGAGGTTTCGTCTTGGGGGATACGCAGTATTTT. The chain employs TRBV5-4 and TRBJ2-3, with 11 bases aligning to TRBD2. The CDR3 is made up of 19 amino acids. Germline-derived CDR1 and CDR2 are SGHNT and YYREEE (reference sequence). Unmatched junction bases numbered 18, after V lost 3 bases and J lost 6 bases.

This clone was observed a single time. As DNA, the CDR3 is TGTGCCAGCAGCTTCGACAGGGTTGCACCCCTCCACTTT. It codes for CASSFDRVAPLHF. The V and J genes are TRBV5-4 and TRBJ1-6; 7 nucleotides match TRBD1. The CDR3 covers 13 residues. Germline V CDR1 and CDR2: SGHNT, YYREEE (reference sequence). Germline trimming cut 2 bases from V and 11 bases from J; bases unmatched to any gene: 4.

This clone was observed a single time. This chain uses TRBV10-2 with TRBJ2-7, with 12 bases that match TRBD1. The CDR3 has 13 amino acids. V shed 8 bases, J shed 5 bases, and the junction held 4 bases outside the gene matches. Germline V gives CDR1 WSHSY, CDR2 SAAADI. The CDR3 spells CASGTGGTNEQYF. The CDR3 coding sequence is TGCGCCAGCGGGACAGGGGGCACCAACGAGCAGTACTTC.

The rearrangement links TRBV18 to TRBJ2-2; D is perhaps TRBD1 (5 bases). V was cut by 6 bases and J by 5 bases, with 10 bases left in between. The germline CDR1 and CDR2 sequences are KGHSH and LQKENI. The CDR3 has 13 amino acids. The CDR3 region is CASSDQGTGELFF. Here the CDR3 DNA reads TGTGCCAGCTCGGATCAGGGTACCGGGGAGCTGTTTTTT.

The CDR3 region is CASSPRYRGATDTQYF. The CDR3, as DNA: TGTGCCAGTAGTCCGCGATACAGGGGGGCCACAGATACGCAGTATTTT. This chain connects TRBV19 to TRBJ2-3, with 8 nucleotides matching TRBD1. Trimming at V came to 5 bases and at J to 2 bases, leaving 9 bases not matched to a gene. This CDR3 is 16 amino acids long. Germline V gene sequence: CDR1 LNHDA, CDR2 SQIVND (reference sequence).

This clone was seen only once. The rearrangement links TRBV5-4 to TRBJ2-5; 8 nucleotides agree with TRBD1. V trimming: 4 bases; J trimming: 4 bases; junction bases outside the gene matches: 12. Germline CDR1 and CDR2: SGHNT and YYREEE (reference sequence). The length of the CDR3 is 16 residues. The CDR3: CASSNKGQGLGETQYF. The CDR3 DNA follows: TGTGCCAGCAGCAATAAAGGACAGGGATTAGGAGAGACCCAGTACTTC.

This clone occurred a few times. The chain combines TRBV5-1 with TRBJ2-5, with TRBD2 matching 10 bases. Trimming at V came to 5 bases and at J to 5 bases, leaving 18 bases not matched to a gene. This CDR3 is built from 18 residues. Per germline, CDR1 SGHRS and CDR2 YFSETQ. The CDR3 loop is CASRFGALAGAPGETQYF. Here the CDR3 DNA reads TGCGCCAGCAGATTTGGGGCTCTAGCGGGGGCCCCAGGGGAGACCCAGTACTTC. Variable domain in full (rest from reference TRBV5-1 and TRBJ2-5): KAGVTQTPRYLIKTRGQQVTLSCSPISGHRSVSWYQQTPGQGLQFLFEYFSETQRNKGNFPGRFSGRQFSNSRSEMNVSTLELGDSALYLCASRFGALAGAPGETQYFGPGTRLLVL.

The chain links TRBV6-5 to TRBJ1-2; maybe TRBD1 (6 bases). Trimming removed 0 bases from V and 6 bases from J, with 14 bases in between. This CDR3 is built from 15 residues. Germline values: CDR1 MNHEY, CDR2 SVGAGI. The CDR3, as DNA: TGTGCCAGCAGTTACTCTAGGGCAGGGGAAGATGGCTACACCTTC. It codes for CASSYSRAGEDGYTF.

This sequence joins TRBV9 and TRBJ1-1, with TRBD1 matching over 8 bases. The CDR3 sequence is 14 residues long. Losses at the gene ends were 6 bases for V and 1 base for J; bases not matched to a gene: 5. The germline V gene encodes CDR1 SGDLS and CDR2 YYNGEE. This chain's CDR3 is CASNLGQGNTEAFF. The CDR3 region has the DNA TGTGCCAGCAACCTCGGACAGGGGAACACTGAAGCTTTCTTT.

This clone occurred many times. CDR3: CASSFYGTGPGNTIYF. CDR3 nucleotides: TGTGCCAGCAGTTTTTACGGGACAGGGCCTGGAAACACCATATATTTT. V and J are TRBV6-5 and TRBJ1-3; TRBD1 aligns across 9 bases. V shed 4 bases, J shed 2 bases, and the junction held 6 bases outside the gene matches. Per germline, CDR1 MNHEY and CDR2 SVGAGI. CDR3 length equals 16 residues.

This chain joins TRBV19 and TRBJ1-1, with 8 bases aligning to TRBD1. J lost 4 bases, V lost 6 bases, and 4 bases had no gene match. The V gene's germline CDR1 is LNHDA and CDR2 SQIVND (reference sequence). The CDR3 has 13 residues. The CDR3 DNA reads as TGTGCCAGTAGGAGACAGGGGACCACTGAAGCTTTCTTT. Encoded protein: CASRRQGTTEAFF.